Shown below are 9 T cell receptor beta chains from a single sample sequenced in a study of T cells in tumors after PD-1 blockade. Sequencing was performed with immunoSEQ multiplex PCR; in TCRdb, only in-frame clones are kept and a portion is missing. The profile shows around 14,000 clones, about 66% of them singletons. Material: tumor tissue, obtained after anti-PD-1 treatment. Receptor source: a human donor with cutaneous squamous cell carcinoma.

A few counts support this clone. The V gene is TRBV27, the J gene TRBJ1-1; the D is unclear. This CDR3 contains 11 residues. Germline lookup yields CDR1 MNHEY and CDR2 SMNVEV (reference sequence). V shed 8 bases and J shed 12 bases, with 16 bases lying between them. CDR3 DNA: TGTGCCAGCGCAGATTTCGTTAAGTCTTTCTTT. It encodes CASADFVKSFF.

V and J are TRBV19 and TRBJ2-3, with no clear D. Looked up from germline, CDR1 is LNHDA and CDR2 is SQIVND (reference sequence). V was trimmed by 6 bases and J by 0 bases, leaving 19 bases between them. The CDR3 contains 17 residues. CDR3 nucleotides: TGTGCCAGTAGCTTTCCCGGAGACTGGGCTAGCACAGATACGCAGTATTTT. Protein sequence: CASSFPGDWASTDTQYF.

The chain recombines TRBV10-1 with TRBJ1-3, with D uncertain. The CDR3 totals 13 residues. The germline V gene encodes CDR1 WNHNN and CDR2 SYGVQD (reference sequence). The V end lost 8 bases, the J end lost 0 bases, and 8 bases lay between the germline ends. The CDR3 DNA is TGCGCCAGCGGAGAATTCTCTGGAAACACCATATATTTT. This encodes CASGEFSGNTIYF.

The rearrangement links TRBV28 to TRBJ2-7; D gene ambiguous. The length of the CDR3 is 13 residues. Trimming removed 5 bases from V and 6 bases from J, with 14 bases in between. Germline-derived CDR1 and CDR2 are MDHEN and SYDVKM. CDR3 sequence reads: CASSPHRTIEQYF. The CDR3 nucleotides are TGTGCCAGCAGTCCCCATAGAACCATCGAGCAGTACTTC.

This clone has a single count. The rearrangement uses TRBV19 and TRBJ1-1; perhaps TRBD1 as D (5 bases). CDR1 is LNHDA and CDR2 is SQIVND in the germline V gene (reference sequence). Trimming took off 6 bases at V and 2 bases at J, with 19 bases between the two ends. This CDR3 spans 16 amino acids. CDR3 amino acids: CASRRGQGSGNTEAFF. CDR3 DNA: TGTGCCAGTAGGAGAGGCCAGGGCTCTGGTAACACTGAAGCTTTCTTT.

The chain combines TRBV13 with TRBJ1-2; D is possibly TRBD1 (6 bases). Trimming removed 5 bases from V and 3 bases from J, with 13 bases in between. Germline V gene sequence: CDR1 PRHDT, CDR2 FYEKMQ (reference sequence). The CDR3 contains 14 residues. CDR3 DNA sequence: TGTGCCAGCAGCGCCCGACAGGAGCACTATGGCTACACCTTC. Translation gives CASSARQEHYGYTF.

The chain has TRBV18 and TRBJ2-7, with unresolved D. The CDR3 sequence is 14 residues long. With 3 bases removed from V and 6 bases from J, the gap between germline ends came to 15 bases. Per the germline V gene, CDR1 is KGHSH and CDR2 is LQKENI. The CDR3 region is CASSPMQRYSEQYF. The CDR3 region has the DNA TGTGCCAGCTCACCTATGCAACGTTACAGCGAGCAGTACTTC.

This chain connects TRBV14 to TRBJ2-5; D is undetermined. The germline gives CDR1 SGHDN, CDR2 FVKESK. There are 11 residues in the CDR3. The V gene lost 1 base and the J gene lost 9 bases, with 6 bases spanning the gap. The CDR3 region is CASSQVEAQYF. CDR3 in DNA: TGTGCCAGCAGCCAAGTCGAGGCCCAGTACTTC.

This clone was counted a single time. The gene calls are TRBV27 and TRBJ2-1; the D call may be TRBD1 or TRBD2 (6 bases each). Germline V gene sequence: CDR1 MNHEY, CDR2 SMNVEV (reference sequence). Trimming removed 8 bases from V and 10 bases from J, with 9 bases in between. There are 10 residues in the CDR3. This CDR3 is CASGGTEQFF. The CDR3 nucleotides read TGTGCCAGCGGAGGGACAGAGCAGTTCTTC.